One and the same sample provided the 10 T cell receptor beta chains below, sequenced in a study of STAT5B mutations in CD4+ large granular lymphocyte leukemia (dated by TCRdb to between 2022 and 2023). Libraries were built with the immunoSEQ multiplex PCR assay. What TCRdb holds here is the immuneACCESS table cut down to in-frame rearrangements. Part of the clones is not present; checked against another copy, under half of the missing clones reflect an unresolved V gene, and the others are unexplained. Recorded for this sample are some 40,000 clones; roughly 76% of them occurred a single time. The top ten clonotypes cover about 3.8% of the sample. Sample: CD4+ T cells from blood buffy coats. The origin of the receptors is a human donor in good health.

This chain's CDR3 is CASSPSLEGSGGYTF. The CDR3 DNA reads TGTGCCAGCAGCCCATCTTTAGAGGGGAGCGGTGGCTACACCTTC. The chain combines TRBV6-4 with TRBJ1-2; D perhaps matches TRBD1 (5 bases). Germline loops: CDR1 MRHNA, CDR2 SNTAGT. There are 15 residues in the CDR3. The V gene lost 6 bases and the J gene lost 7 bases, with 21 bases spanning the gap.

The CDR3 nucleotides read TGTGCCAGCAGCGTAGGTCTTACAGGGGGCCCGTTGACTGAAGCTTTCTTT. Its translation: CASSVGLTGGPLTEAFF. The V gene is TRBV9, the J gene TRBJ1-1; 9 positions agree with TRBD1. The V gene end was trimmed by 0 bases and the J gene end by 5 bases; junction bases not matched to a gene: 11. The CDR3 has 17 amino acids. Germline V gene data show CDR1 as SGDLS and CDR2 as YYNGEE. Full variable domain (missing parts from reference TRBV9 and TRBJ1-1): DSGVTQTPKHLITATGQRVTLRCSPRSGDLSVYWYQQSLDQGLQFLIQYYNGEERAKGNILERFSAQQFPDLHSELNLSSLELGDSALYFCASSVGLTGGPLTEAFFGQGTRLTVV.

The J gene is TRBJ2-7, the V gene TRBV6-1; D gene ambiguous. V was cut by 2 bases and J by 2 bases, with 22 bases left in between. In germline, CDR1 is MNHNS, CDR2 SASEGT. The CDR3 covers 18 residues. Here the CDR3 reads CASSELIGRSVITYEQYF. The CDR3 DNA reads TGTGCCAGCAGTGAATTGATCGGTCGGTCAGTAATCACCTACGAGCAGTACTTC.

V gene TRBV9 combines with J gene TRBJ1-6; D perhaps matches TRBD1 (5 bases). This CDR3 is built from 15 residues. V was trimmed by 0 bases and J by 6 bases, leaving 10 bases between them. The germline V gene has CDR1 SGDLS and CDR2 YYNGEE. CDR3 in amino acids: CASSVVSGGNSPLHF. The CDR3 DNA is TGTGCCAGCAGCGTAGTATCGGGGGGTAATTCACCCCTCCACTTT.

This clone showed up just a few times. The chain combines TRBV7-9 with TRBJ2-1; TRBD1 aligns across 10 bases. Germline V gene sequence: CDR1 SEHNR, CDR2 FQNEAQ (reference sequence). The length of the CDR3 is 14 residues. The junction had 5 bases not matched to a gene; V was cut back by 4 bases and J by 8 bases. CDR3 in DNA: TGTGCCAGCAGCTCGGGACAGGGGATGCATGAGCAGTTCTTC. Amino acids: CASSSGQGMHEQFF.

This chain uses TRBV19 with TRBJ1-4; D gene uncertain. The CDR3 spans 13 residues. CDR1 is LNHDA and CDR2 is SQIVND in the germline V gene (reference sequence). V lost 8 bases and J lost 0, with 7 bases in between. The CDR3 DNA sequence: TGTGCCAGTGGAGGGACAACTAATGAAAAACTGTTTTTT. It specifies CASGGTTNEKLFF.

The gene calls are TRBV7-3 and TRBJ2-2; D unresolved. Germline-derived CDR1 and CDR2 are SGHTA and FQGTGA. V shed 6 bases and J shed 3 bases, with 5 bases lying between them. The CDR3 extends over 12 amino acids. CDR3 sequence: CASRDDTGELFF. DNA for the CDR3: TGTGCCAGCAGGGATGACACCGGGGAGCTGTTTTTT.

The chain combines TRBV27 with TRBJ1-6, with D possibly TRBD1 on 6 matching bases. Trimming cost V 4 bases and J 8 bases, with 18 bases left between them. From germline, CDR1 is MNHEY and CDR2 SMNVEV (reference sequence). CDR3 length: 16 amino acids. The CDR3 sequence is CASSSTLTGRDSPLHF. The DNA for the CDR3 is TGTGCCAGCAGTTCGACTTTGACAGGACGGGATTCACCCCTCCACTTT.

The chain uses TRBV19 and TRBJ1-4; D may be TRBD1 (6 bases). The CDR3 consists of 13 residues. The V gene's germline CDR1 is LNHDA and CDR2 SQIVND (reference sequence). V was clipped by 5 bases and J by 8 bases, with 12 bases between them. CDR3 nucleotides: TGTGCCAGTAGTCTCCAACAGGGCGAAAAACTGTTTTTT. It translates to CASSLQQGEKLFF.

Only a few counts were recorded for this clone. The V and J genes are TRBV10-3 and TRBJ2-2, with unresolved D. Trimming removed 0 bases from V and 6 bases from J, with 5 bases in between. The CDR3 contains 13 residues. The germline gives CDR1 ENHRY, CDR2 SYGVKD. The CDR3 protein is CAISESEAGELFF. The CDR3 bases are TGTGCCATCAGTGAGTCAGAGGCCGGGGAGCTGTTTTTT.